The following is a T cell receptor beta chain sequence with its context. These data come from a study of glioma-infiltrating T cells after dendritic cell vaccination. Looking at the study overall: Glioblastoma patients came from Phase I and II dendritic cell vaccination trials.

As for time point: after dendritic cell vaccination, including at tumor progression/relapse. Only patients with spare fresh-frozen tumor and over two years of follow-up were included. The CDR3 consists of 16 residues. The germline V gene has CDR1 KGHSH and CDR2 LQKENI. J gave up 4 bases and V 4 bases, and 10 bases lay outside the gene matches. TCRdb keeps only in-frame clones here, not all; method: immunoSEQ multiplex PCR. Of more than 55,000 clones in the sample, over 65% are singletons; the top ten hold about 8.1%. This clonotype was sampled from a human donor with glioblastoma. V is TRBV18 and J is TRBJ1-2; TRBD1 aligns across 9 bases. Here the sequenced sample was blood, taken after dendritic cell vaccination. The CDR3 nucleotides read TGTGCCAGCTCACGGACAGGGGAAGGGATGGGCTATGGCTACACCTTC. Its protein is CASSRTGEGMGYGYTF.